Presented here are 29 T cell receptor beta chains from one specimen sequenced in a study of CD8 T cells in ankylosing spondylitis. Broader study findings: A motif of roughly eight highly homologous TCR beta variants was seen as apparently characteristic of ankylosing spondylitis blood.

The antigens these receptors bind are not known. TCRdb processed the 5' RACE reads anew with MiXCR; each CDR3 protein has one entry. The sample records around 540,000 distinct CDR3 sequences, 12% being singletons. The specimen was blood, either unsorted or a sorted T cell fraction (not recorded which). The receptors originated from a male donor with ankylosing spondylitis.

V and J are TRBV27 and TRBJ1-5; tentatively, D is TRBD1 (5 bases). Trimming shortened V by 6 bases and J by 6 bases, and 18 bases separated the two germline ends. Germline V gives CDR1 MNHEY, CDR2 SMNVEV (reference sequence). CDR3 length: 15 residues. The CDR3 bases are TGTGCCAGCAGGACGAGGGACCAGGCTGGTCAGCCCCAGCATTTT. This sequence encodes CASRTRDQAGQPQHF.

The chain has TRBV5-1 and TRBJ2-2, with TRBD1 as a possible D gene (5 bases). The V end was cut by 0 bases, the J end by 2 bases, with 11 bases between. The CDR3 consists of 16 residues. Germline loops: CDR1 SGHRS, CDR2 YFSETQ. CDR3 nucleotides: TGCGCCAGCAGCTTGGGTCACCAGGGTAACACCGGGGAGCTGTTTTTT. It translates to CASSLGHQGNTGELFF.

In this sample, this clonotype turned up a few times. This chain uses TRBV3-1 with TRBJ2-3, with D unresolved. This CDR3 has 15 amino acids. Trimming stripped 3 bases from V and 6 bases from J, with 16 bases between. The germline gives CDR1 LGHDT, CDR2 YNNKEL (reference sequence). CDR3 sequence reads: CASSHIGSGWDTQYF. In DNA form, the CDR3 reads TGTGCCAGCAGCCACATCGGGTCCGGGTGGGATACGCAGTATTTT.

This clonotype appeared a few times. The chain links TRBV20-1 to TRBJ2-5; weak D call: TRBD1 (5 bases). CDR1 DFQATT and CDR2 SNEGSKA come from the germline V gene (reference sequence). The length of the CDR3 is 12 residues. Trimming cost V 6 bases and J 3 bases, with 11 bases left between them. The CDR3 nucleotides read TGCAGTGCCGATTCGGACAAAGAGACCCAGTACTTC. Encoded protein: CSADSDKETQYF.

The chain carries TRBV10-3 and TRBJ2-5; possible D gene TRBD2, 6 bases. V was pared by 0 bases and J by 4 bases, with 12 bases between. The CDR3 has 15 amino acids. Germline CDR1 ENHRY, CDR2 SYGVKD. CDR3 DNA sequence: TGTGCCATCAGTGAGTCGGGGGGACTTGGAGAGACCCAGTACTTC. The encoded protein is CAISESGGLGETQYF.

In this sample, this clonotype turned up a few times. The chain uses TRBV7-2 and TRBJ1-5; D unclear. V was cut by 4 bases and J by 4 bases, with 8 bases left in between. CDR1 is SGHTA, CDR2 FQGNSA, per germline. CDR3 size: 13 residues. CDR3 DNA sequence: TGTGCCAGCAGCTCGGGTCAAAATCAGCCCCAGCATTTT. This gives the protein CASSSGQNQPQHF.

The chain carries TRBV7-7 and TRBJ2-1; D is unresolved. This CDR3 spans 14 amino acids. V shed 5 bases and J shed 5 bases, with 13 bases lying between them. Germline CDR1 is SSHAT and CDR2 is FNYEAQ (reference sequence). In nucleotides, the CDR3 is TGTGCCAGCAGCCAACAGTTCCCCCACAATGAGCAGTTCTTC. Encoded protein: CASSQQFPHNEQFF.

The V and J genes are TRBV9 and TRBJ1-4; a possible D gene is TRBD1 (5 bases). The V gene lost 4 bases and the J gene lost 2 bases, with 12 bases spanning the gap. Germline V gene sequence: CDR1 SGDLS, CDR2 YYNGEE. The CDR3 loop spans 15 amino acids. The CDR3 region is CASSPDPGTNEKLFF. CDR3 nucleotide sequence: TGTGCCAGCAGCCCCGACCCAGGGACTAATGAAAAACTGTTTTTT.

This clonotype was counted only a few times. CDR3 nucleotides: TGTGCCACCAGTGACTCGGACAGGGGGCTCAATGAGCAGTTCTTC. Its protein is CATSDSDRGLNEQFF. This chain uses TRBV24-1 with TRBJ2-1, with 11 bases that match TRBD1. This CDR3 has 15 amino acids. V lost 4 bases, J lost 6 bases, and 4 bases stayed unmatched. Per germline, CDR1 KGHDR and CDR2 SFDVKD.

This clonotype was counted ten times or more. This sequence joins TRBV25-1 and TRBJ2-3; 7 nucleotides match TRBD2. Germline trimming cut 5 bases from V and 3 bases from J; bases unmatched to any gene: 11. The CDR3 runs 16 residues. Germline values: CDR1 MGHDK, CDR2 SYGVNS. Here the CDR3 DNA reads TGTGCCAGCAGTAGTGGAGTAGCGGGTGTAACAGATACGCAGTATTTT. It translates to CASSSGVAGVTDTQYF.

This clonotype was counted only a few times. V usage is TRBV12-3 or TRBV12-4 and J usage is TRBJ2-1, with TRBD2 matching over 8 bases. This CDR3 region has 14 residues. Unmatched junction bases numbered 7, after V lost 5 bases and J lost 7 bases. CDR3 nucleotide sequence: TGTGCCAGCAGTCCGGGGGGGGCGCGTAATGAGCAGTTCTTC. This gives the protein CASSPGGARNEQFF.

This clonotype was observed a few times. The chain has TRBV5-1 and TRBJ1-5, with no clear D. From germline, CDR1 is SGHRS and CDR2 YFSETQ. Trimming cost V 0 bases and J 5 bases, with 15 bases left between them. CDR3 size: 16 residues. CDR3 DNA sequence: TGCGCCAGCAGCTTGGCCCCCGGCGGAGAGTATCAGCCCCAGCATTTT. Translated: CASSLAPGGEYQPQHF.

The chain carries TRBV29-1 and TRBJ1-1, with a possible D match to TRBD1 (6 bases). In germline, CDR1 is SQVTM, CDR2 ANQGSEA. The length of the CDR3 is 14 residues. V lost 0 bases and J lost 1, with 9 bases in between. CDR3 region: CSVEDTGQNTEAFF. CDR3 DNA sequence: TGCAGCGTTGAAGATACAGGGCAGAACACTGAAGCTTTCTTT.

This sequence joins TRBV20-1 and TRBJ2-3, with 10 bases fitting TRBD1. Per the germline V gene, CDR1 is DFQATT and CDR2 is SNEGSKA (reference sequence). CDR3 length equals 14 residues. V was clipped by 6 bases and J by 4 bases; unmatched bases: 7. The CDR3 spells CSAPWDRGSDTQYF. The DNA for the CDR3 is TGCAGTGCCCCCTGGGACAGGGGTTCAGATACGCAGTATTTT.

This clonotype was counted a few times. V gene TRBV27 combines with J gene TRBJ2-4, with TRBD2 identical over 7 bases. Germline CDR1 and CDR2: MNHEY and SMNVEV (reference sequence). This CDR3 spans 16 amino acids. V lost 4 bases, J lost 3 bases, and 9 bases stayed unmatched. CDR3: CASSSWGGEGKNIQYF. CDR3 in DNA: TGTGCCAGCAGTTCCTGGGGGGGAGAGGGCAAAAACATTCAGTACTTC.

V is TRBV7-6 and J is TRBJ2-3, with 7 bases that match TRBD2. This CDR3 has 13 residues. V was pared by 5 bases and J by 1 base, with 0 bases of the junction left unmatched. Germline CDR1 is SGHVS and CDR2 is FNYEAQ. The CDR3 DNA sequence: TGTGCCAGCAGCCGGGGGGGCACAGATACGCAGTATTTT. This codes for CASSRGGTDTQYF.

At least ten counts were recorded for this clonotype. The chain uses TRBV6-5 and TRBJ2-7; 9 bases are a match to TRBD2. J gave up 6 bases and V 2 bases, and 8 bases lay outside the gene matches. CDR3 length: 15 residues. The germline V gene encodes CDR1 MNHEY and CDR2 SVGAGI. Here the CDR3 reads CASSYKVAGVGEQYF. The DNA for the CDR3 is TGTGCCAGCAGTTACAAGGTAGCGGGAGTTGGCGAGCAGTACTTC.

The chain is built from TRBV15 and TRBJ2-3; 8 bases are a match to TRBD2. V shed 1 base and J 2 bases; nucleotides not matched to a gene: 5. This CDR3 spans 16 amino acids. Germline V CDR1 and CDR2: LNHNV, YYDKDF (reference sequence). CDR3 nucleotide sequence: TGTGCCACCAGCAGAGTGGGGACTAGGGCCACAGATACGCAGTATTTT. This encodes CATSRVGTRATDTQYF.

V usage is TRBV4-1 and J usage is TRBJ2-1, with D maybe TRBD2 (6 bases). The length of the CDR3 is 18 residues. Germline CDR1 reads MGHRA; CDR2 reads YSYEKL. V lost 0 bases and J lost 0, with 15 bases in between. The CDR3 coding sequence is TGCGCCAGCAGCCAAGAGGGAACTAGCTCCAGCTCCTACAATGAGCAGTTCTTC. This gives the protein CASSQEGTSSSSYNEQFF.

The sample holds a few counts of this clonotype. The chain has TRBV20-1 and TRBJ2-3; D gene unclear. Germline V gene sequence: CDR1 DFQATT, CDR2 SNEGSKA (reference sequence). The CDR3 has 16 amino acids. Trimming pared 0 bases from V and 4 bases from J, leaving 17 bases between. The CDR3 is CSARDQTTPLPDTQYF. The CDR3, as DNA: TGCAGTGCTAGAGACCAGACCACACCCTTGCCAGATACGCAGTATTTT.

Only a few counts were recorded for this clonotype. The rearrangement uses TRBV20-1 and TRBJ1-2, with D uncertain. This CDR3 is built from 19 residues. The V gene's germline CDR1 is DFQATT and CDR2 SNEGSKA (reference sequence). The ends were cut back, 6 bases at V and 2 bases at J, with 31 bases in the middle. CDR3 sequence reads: CSAAALGSRRSSRNYGYTF. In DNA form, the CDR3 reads TGCAGTGCAGCTGCGCTAGGATCCAGGAGGTCTTCGCGGAACTATGGCTACACCTTC.

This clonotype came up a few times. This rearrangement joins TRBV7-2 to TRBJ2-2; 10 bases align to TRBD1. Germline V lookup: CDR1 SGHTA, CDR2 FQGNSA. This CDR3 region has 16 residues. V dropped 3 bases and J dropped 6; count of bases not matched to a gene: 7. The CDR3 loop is CASSFRDRGFPGELFF. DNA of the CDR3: TGTGCCAGCAGCTTCCGGGACAGGGGTTTCCCCGGGGAGCTGTTTTTT.

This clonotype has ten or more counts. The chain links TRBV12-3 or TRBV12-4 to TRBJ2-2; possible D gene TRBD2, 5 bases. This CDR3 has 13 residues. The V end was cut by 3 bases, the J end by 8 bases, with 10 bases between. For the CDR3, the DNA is TGTGCCAGCAGTTTTCCGGGATCGGGGGAGCTGTTTTTT. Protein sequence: CASSFPGSGELFF.

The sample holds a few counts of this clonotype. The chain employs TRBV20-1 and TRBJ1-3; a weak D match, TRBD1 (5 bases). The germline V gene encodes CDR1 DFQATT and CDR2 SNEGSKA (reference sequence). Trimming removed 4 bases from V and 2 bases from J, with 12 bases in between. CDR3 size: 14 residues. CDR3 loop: CSANPGNTGNTIYF. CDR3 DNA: TGCAGTGCTAACCCAGGGAATACTGGAAACACCATATATTTT.

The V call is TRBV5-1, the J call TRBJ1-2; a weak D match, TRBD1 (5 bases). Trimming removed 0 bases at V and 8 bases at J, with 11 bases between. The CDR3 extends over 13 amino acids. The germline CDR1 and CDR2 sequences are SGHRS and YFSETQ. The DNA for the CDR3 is TGCGCCAGCAGCTTGGTAAGGGGAGACGGCTACACCTTC. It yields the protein CASSLVRGDGYTF.

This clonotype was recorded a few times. The CDR3 sequence: CASSGVVAEYNEQFF. CDR3 sequence (DNA): TGTGCCAGCAGTGGCGTGGTAGCGGAGTACAATGAGCAGTTCTTC. The chain uses TRBV2 and TRBJ2-1; D possibly corresponds to TRBD2 (6 bases). Trimming took off 4 bases at V and 4 bases at J, with 14 bases between the two ends. Germline V gene lookup returns CDR1 SNHLY and CDR2 FYNNEI. The CDR3 extends over 15 amino acids.

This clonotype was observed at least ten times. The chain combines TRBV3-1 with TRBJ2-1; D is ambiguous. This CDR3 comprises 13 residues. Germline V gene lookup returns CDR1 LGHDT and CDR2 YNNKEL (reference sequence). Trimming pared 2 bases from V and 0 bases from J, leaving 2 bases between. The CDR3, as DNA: TGTGCCAGCAGCCAATTCTCCTACAATGAGCAGTTCTTC. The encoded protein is CASSQFSYNEQFF.

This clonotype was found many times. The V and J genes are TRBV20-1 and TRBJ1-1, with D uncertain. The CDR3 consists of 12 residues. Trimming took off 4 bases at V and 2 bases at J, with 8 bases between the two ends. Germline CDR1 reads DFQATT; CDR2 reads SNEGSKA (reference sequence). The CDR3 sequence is CSATLFNTEAFF. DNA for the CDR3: TGCAGTGCTACCCTATTTAACACTGAAGCTTTCTTT.

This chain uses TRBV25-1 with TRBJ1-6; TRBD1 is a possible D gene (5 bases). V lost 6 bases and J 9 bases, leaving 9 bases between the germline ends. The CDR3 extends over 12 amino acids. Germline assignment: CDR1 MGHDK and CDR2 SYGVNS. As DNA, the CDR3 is TGTGCCAGCAGGCAGGGTCGTTCACCCCTCCACTTT. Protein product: CASRQGRSPLHF. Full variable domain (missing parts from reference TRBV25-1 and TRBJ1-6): EADIYQTPRYLVIGTGKKITLECSQTMGHDKMYWYQQDPGMELHLIHYSYGVNSTEKGDLSSESTVSRIRTEHFPLTLESARPSHTSQYLCASRQGRSPLHFGNGTRLTVT.